A single TCR beta chain is shown here with its context. Its recognized antigen is unknown. No base qualities exist here, and no much larger clone lies one base off it. The cysteine opens and the phenylalanine closes a CDR3 of 17 amino acids. Just CDR3 DNA is preserved here, 51 bases in frame from base 1. The trim is 0 bases for V and 0 bases for J, with a gap of 12 bases between the germline ends. The germline V gene sets CDR1 to SGHTA and CDR2 to FQGNSA. This record comes from a study of control samples from healthy donors and cancer patients (dated by TCRdb to about 2020). Libraries came from the immunoSEQ multiplex PCR assay. TCRdb retrieved this table from immuneACCESS and kept in-frame rearrangements only. Not all clones are present; in checked studies, unresolved V genes account for under half, and no reason is known for the remainder. The sample includes 95,000 to 150,000 clones, with roughly 90% observed a single time. The ten largest account for 40% of the sample.

Specimen: blood. The origin of this receptor is a man between 45 and 60 years old in good health. The chain joins TRBV7-2 to TRBJ2-1; a confident D gene designation cannot be given. The nucleotide sequence is TGTGCCAGCAGCTTAGCTGGACCGCCGAGCTCCTACAATGAGCAGTTCTTC. Protein translation: CASSLAGPPSSYNEQFF.